One sample yielded the 21 T cell receptor beta chains listed below, sequenced in a study of regulatory T cells in long-lasting Graves disease. Both iRepertoire HTBI primers and Arm-PCR of CDR3 regions were used to build the TCR beta libraries. From the multiplex PCR reads, TCRdb called clonotypes with MiXCR, one entry per CDR3 protein. The table has 400,000 to 550,000 distinct CDR3 sequences, about a sixth seen once. Time point given: newly diagnosed GD, antithyroid drugs for less than 3 months. From RNA extracted from PBMCs, the TCR library was made. The data also belong to a second study, concerning T cells in Graves' hyperthyroidism and ophthalmopathy.

The sequenced sample was peripheral blood mononuclear cells (PBMCs), obtained at new diagnosis, from a patient treated with antithyroid drugs. Every receptor here comes from a woman aged 25 to 39 with Graves disease.

Many counts were recorded for this clonotype. This chain uses TRBV27 with TRBJ2-7, with TRBD1 matching 8 bases. After removal of 3 bases from V and 3 bases from J, the junction contained 7 bases not matched to a gene. Germline V gene sequence: CDR1 MNHEY, CDR2 SMNVEV (reference sequence). This CDR3 region has 15 residues. The CDR3 loop is CASSFSRQGRYEQYF. DNA of the CDR3: TGTGCCAGCAGTTTCAGCCGACAGGGGCGCTACGAGCAGTACTTC.

This clonotype occurred many times. The chain recombines TRBV2 with TRBJ2-3, with D tentatively TRBD1 (6 bases). The CDR3 length is 15 residues. In germline, CDR1 is SNHLY, CDR2 FYNNEI. Trimming left V 4 bases short and J 2 bases short, with 13 bases between. CDR3: CASSGGRAPTDTQYF. CDR3 DNA: TGTGCCAGCAGTGGGGGGCGAGCGCCCACAGATACGCAGTATTTT.

This chain joins TRBV27 and TRBJ2-5; no definite D call. The CDR3 runs to 14 residues. The V end was cut by 6 bases, the J end by 4 bases, with 15 bases between. CDR1 and CDR2 from the germline V gene are MNHEY and SMNVEV (reference sequence). CDR3 region: CASSSPRMGETQYF. The CDR3 nucleotides are TGTGCCAGCAGCTCTCCTAGGATGGGAGAGACCCAGTACTTC.

This clonotype has at least ten counts. The V gene is TRBV6-1, the J gene TRBJ1-1; unclear D gene. Trimming took off 5 bases at V and 3 bases at J, with 16 bases between the two ends. The CDR3 covers 15 residues. Germline V gives CDR1 MNHNS, CDR2 SASEGT. CDR3 sequence reads: CASSQLPSADTEAFF. The CDR3 nucleotides read TGTGCCAGCAGTCAACTTCCCAGTGCGGACACTGAAGCTTTCTTT.

This clonotype was seen ten or more times. The rearrangement joins TRBV6-5 to TRBJ2-5; D unresolved. The CDR3 is 14 amino acids. Germline V gives CDR1 MNHEY, CDR2 SVGAGI. The V end lost 2 bases, the J end lost 5 bases, and 12 bases lay between the germline ends. The CDR3 bases are TGTGCCAGCAGTTACGCCCTTAGAAAGGAGACCCAGTACTTC. Translation gives CASSYALRKETQYF.

This clonotype was seen repeatedly, ten times or more. This chain joins TRBV7-9 and TRBJ2-3; 12 nucleotides agree with TRBD2. Germline CDR1 SEHNR, CDR2 FQNEAQ (reference sequence). V gave up 6 bases and J gave up 5 bases; unmatched junction bases: 9. CDR3 length equals 16 residues. For the CDR3, the DNA is TGTGCCAGCAGTCCTCGACTAGCGGGAGTCTTAGATACGCAGTATTTT. This codes for CASSPRLAGVLDTQYF.

This clonotype occurred many times. The chain recombines TRBV6-9 with TRBJ2-3, with 8 bases that match TRBD2. There are 17 residues in the CDR3. Looked up from germline, CDR1 is MNHGY and CDR2 is SVAAGI. With V trimmed by 4 bases and J by 3 bases, 12 bases remained unmatched. Written as DNA, the CDR3 is TGTGCCAGCAGTTCCCTTGAGTTGCGGGAGGAGACAGATACGCAGTATTTT. This gives the protein CASSSLELREETDTQYF.

There are many counts of this clonotype. V is TRBV12-3 or TRBV12-4 and J is TRBJ2-7; TRBD2 matches at 7 bases. The CDR3 is made up of 16 amino acids. After removal of 5 bases from V and 6 bases from J, the junction contained 16 bases not matched to a gene. The CDR3 loop reads CASSDHGGSGTFEQYF. The CDR3, as DNA: TGTGCCAGCAGTGACCATGGCGGGAGCGGGACCTTCGAGCAGTACTTC.

This clonotype was seen a handful of times. The rearrangement links TRBV4-3 to TRBJ1-4; possibly TRBD1 for D (6 bases). From germline, CDR1 is LGHNA and CDR2 YSLEER. The ends were cut back, 1 base at V and 4 bases at J, with 13 bases in the middle. The CDR3 is 16 residues long. CDR3: CASSQGWTEYNEKLFF. As DNA, the CDR3 is TGCGCCAGCAGCCAAGGGTGGACAGAATATAATGAAAAACTGTTTTTT.

At least ten counts were recorded for this clonotype. V gene TRBV30 combines with J gene TRBJ2-1; D possibly uses TRBD1 or TRBD2 (5 bases each). This CDR3 is 13 amino acids long. Germline V gene lookup returns CDR1 GTSNPN and CDR2 SVGIG (reference sequence). CDR3 nucleotides: TGTGCGGGGGAGCTAGTGGCCTACAATGAGCAGTTCTTC. This encodes CAGELVAYNEQFF. Variable domain in full (rest from reference TRBV30 and TRBJ2-1): SQTIHQWPATLVQPVGSPLSLECTVEGTSNPNLYWYRQAAGRGLQLLFYSVGIGQISSEVPQNLSASRPQDRQFILSSKKLLLSDSGFYLCAGELVAYNEQFFGPGTRLTVL.

Concerning this clonotype itself: A much larger clone lies one base from this, so it may be a read error. V gene TRBV30 combines with J gene TRBJ2-7, with 7 bases aligning to TRBD2. This CDR3 contains 17 residues. Germline V gives CDR1 GTSNPN, CDR2 SVGIG (reference sequence). The CDR3 DNA reads as TGTGCCTGGAGTAGAGCCCCTAGCGGCGCGCTTCCCTACGAGCAGTGCTTC. Amino acids: CAWSRAPSGALPYEQCF.

With respect to this clonotype: Since a much larger clone is just one base distant, this may be a read error. The V gene is TRBV20-1, the J gene TRBJ1-1, with TRBD1 matching 7 bases. The germline CDR1 and CDR2 sequences are DFQATT and SNEGSKA (reference sequence). Losses at the gene ends were 5 bases for V and 6 bases for J; bases not matched to a gene: 12. The CDR3 covers 14 residues. The CDR3 region has the DNA TGCAGTGCTCCGAGGTGGGACAGAAACCCTGAAGCTTTCTTT. It codes for CSAPRWDRNPEAFF.

This clonotype was seen at least ten times. The chain couples TRBV5-1 to TRBJ1-2, with D possibly matching TRBD1 (5 bases). Germline CDR1 and CDR2: SGHRS and YFSETQ. The CDR3 covers 13 residues. Trimming pared 6 bases from V and 4 bases from J, leaving 13 bases between. The CDR3, as DNA: TGCGCCAGCACCGAAGGGGACTTCTATGGCTACACCTTC. Amino acids: CASTEGDFYGYTF.

This clonotype was observed a handful of times. The chain has TRBV29-1 and TRBJ2-5; possibly TRBD1 for D (6 bases). Trimming pared 4 bases from V and 1 base from J, leaving 7 bases between. The length of the CDR3 is 12 residues. Germline lookup yields CDR1 SQVTM and CDR2 ANQGSEA. The CDR3 sequence is CSVADSQETQYF. CDR3 nucleotide sequence: TGCAGCGTTGCGGACAGCCAAGAGACCCAGTACTTC.

DNA for the CDR3: TGTGCCAGCAGCTTGGCCAGCGGGAGTGGAACAGATACGCAGTATTTT. Its translation: CASSLASGSGTDTQYF. The chain couples TRBV7-9 to TRBJ2-3; 8 bases line up with TRBD2. After removal of 3 bases from V and 3 bases from J, the junction contained 8 bases not matched to a gene. Germline CDR1 and CDR2: SEHNR and FQNEAQ (reference sequence). The CDR3 has 16 residues.

This clonotype was detected many times. The V call is TRBV20-1, the J call TRBJ2-1; 11 nucleotides match TRBD2. CDR3 size: 17 residues. Per germline, CDR1 DFQATT and CDR2 SNEGSKA (reference sequence). J gave up 0 bases and V 5 bases, and 9 bases lay outside the gene matches. This chain's CDR3 is CSARTSGRESSYNEQFF. The DNA of the CDR3 is TGCAGTGCTCGCACTAGCGGGAGAGAGAGCTCCTACAATGAGCAGTTCTTC.

This clonotype was recorded a few times. The chain carries TRBV13 and TRBJ2-5; 12 bases fit TRBD2. The CDR3 is 16 residues long. With 4 bases clipped from V and 5 bases from J, the junction kept 8 bases outside the gene matches. Germline V gives CDR1 PRHDT, CDR2 FYEKMQ (reference sequence). The DNA for the CDR3 is TGTGCCAGCAGCTCGAGAACTAGCGGGAGGTGGGAGACCCAGTACTTC. Amino acids: CASSSRTSGRWETQYF.

The V and J genes are TRBV7-2 and TRBJ2-7, with TRBD1 matching 7 bases. Unmatched junction bases numbered 9, after V lost 5 bases and J lost 5 bases. The CDR3 spans 14 residues. Germline loops: CDR1 SGHTA, CDR2 FQGNSA. The CDR3 here is CASSHRTGPHEQYF. DNA of the CDR3: TGTGCCAGCAGCCACAGGACAGGACCACACGAGCAGTACTTC. Using reference TRBV7-2 and TRBJ2-7 for the parts outside the CDR3, the full variable domain is GAGVSQSPSNKVTEKGKDVELRCDPISGHTALYWYRQSLGQGLEFLIYFQGNSAPDKSGLPSDRFSAERTGGSVSTLTIQRTQQEDSAVYLCASSHRTGPHEQYFGPGTRLTVT.

About this clonotype: A far larger clone is only one base removed, so a read error is likely. No conserved phenylalanine or tryptophan is present at the end of the CDR3, so a read error is the likely explanation. This chain connects TRBV7-8 to TRBJ2-2; 12 nucleotides line up with TRBD2. Germline-derived CDR1 and CDR2 are SGHVS and FQNEAQ. CDR3 size: 16 residues. Trimming at V came to 6 bases and at J to 5 bases, leaving 7 bases not matched to a gene. CDR3 DNA sequence: TGTGCCAGCAGACTAGGACTAGCGGGACGAACCGGGGAGCTGTTTTCT. It yields the protein CASRLGLAGRTGELFS.

This clonotype was counted at least ten times. This rearrangement joins TRBV4-3 to TRBJ2-2; TRBD2 matches 10 bases. Germline CDR1 LGHNA, CDR2 YSLEER. The CDR3 contains 14 residues. V was clipped by 3 bases and J by 7 bases; unmatched bases: 2. The chain's CDR3 is CASSHGTSVGELFF. CDR3 nucleotide sequence: TGCGCCAGCAGCCATGGGACTAGCGTCGGGGAGCTGTTTTTT.

The rearrangement uses TRBV7-9 and TRBJ2-1; 16 nucleotides line up with TRBD2. The length of the CDR3 is 20 residues. V lost 3 bases, J lost 0 bases, and 8 bases stayed unmatched. Germline V gene sequence: CDR1 SEHNR, CDR2 FQNEAQ (reference sequence). The CDR3: CASSFPGTSGRARSYNEQFF. In DNA form, the CDR3 reads TGTGCCAGCAGCTTCCCCGGGACTAGCGGGAGGGCCCGCTCCTACAATGAGCAGTTCTTC.